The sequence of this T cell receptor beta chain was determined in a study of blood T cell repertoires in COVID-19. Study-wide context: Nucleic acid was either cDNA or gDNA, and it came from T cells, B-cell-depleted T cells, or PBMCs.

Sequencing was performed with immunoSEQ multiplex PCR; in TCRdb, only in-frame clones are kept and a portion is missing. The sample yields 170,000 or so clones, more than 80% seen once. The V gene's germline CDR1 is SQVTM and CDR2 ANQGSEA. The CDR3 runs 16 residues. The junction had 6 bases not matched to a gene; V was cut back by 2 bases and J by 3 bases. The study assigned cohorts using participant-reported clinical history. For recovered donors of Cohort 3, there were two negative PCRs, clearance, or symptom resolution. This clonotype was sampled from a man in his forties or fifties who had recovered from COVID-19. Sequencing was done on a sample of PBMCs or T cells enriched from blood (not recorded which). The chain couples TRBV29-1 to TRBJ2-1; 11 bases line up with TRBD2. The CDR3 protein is CSVEWITSGGYNEQFF. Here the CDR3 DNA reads TGCAGCGTTGAATGGATTACTAGCGGGGGCTACAATGAGCAGTTCTTC.